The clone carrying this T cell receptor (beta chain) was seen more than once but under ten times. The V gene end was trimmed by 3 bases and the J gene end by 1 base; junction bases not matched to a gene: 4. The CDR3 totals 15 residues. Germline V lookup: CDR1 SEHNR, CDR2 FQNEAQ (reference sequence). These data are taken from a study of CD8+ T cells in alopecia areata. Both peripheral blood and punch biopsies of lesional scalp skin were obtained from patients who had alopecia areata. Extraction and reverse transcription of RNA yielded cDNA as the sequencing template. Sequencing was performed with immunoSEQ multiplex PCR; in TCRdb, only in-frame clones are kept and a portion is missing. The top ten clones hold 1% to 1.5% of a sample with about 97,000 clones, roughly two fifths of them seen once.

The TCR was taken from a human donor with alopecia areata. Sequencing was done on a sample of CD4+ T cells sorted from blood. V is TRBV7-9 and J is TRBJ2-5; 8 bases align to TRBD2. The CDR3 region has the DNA TGTGCCAGCAGCTTCTCTAGCGGGCTCCAAGAGACCCAGTACTTC. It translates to CASSFSSGLQETQYF. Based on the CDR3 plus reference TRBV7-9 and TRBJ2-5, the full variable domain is DTGVSQNPRHKITKRGQNVTFRCDPISEHNRLYWYRQTLGQGPEFLTYFQNEAQLEKSRLLSDRFSAERPKGSFSTLEIQRTEQGDSAMYLCASSFSSGLQETQYFGPGTRLLVL.